Listed below are T cell receptor beta chains from one sample, sequenced in a study of response to subunit inactivated influenza vaccine. MiXCR was run by TCRdb on the RT-PCR reads, yielding one entry per CDR3 protein. The table shows 500,000 to 550,000 distinct CDR3 sequences, with 7.6% occurring only once. The starting material was PBMCs from blood, obtained around 25 months after vaccination. The receptor set was obtained from a man aged 45-69 years who received an inactivated influenza vaccine. Each CDR3 is given with its conserved first and last residue. D genes are given only for firm matches. Size tells how often a clone was seen (once, few, many) or the class of an expanded clone, and some rows leave it out.

j_call,v_call,d_call,clone_size,cdr3_nt,cdr3_aa
TRBJ2-3,TRBV7-9,TRBD2,.,TGTGCCAGCAGCTTACGGGCGGGAGGCCCCACAGATACGCAGTATTTT,CASSLRAGGPTDTQYF
TRBJ2-7,TRBV27,TRBD2,.,TGTGCCAGCAGCCCCCGAGGTAATAGCGGGATAGACGAGCAGTACTTC,CASSPRGNSGIDEQYF
TRBJ2-7,TRBV25-1,TRBD1,few,TGTGCCAGCAGTGAATGGACAGGGTGGACCTACGAGCAGTACTTC,CASSEWTGWTYEQYF
TRBJ2-2,TRBV20-1,TRBD2,.,TGCAGTGCTAGACTAGGACTAGCGGGAGGTTACGGGGAGCTGTTTTTT,CSARLGLAGGYGELFF
TRBJ2-7,TRBV11-2,TRBD1,few,TGTGCCAGCAGACGTCCGGGACAGGGCTCCTACGAGCAGTACTTC,CASRRPGQGSYEQYF
TRBJ1-5,TRBV12-3/TRBV12-4,.,many,TGTGCCAGCAGTTTAAGTGAGAATCAGCCCCAGCATTTT,CASSLSENQPQHF
TRBJ2-3,TRBV5-1,TRBD2,.,TGCGCCAGCAACCGGGACTACACAGATACGCAGTATTTT,CASNRDYTDTQYF
TRBJ1-5,TRBV4-3,.,many,TGTGCCAGCAGTCAGGACAGAGGCAATCAGCCCCAGCATTTT,CASSQDRGNQPQHF
TRBJ2-7,TRBV16,.,few,TGTGCCAGCAGCCAATGGAGGGCGAGCTCCTACGAGCAGTACTTC,CASSQWRASSYEQYF
TRBJ2-3,TRBV5-1,.,once,TGCGCCAGCAGCAGACAGGTGGGCACAGATACGCAGTATTTT,CASSRQVGTDTQYF
TRBJ2-7,TRBV4-3,.,many,TGCGCCAGCAGCCAAGATCCAGCGGGCGTCTACGAGCAGTACTTC,CASSQDPAGVYEQYF
TRBJ2-7,TRBV20-1,TRBD1,few,TGCAGTGCTCCGGGACAGGGGACCGCCGAGCAGTACTTC,CSAPGQGTAEQYF
TRBJ2-2,TRBV27,TRBD2,.,TGTGCCAGCAGCCGGTGGGAGGGCACCGGGGAGCTGTTTTTT,CASSRWEGTGELFF
TRBJ2-5,TRBV20-1,.,.,TGCAGTGCTAAGGGGGGACTAGAGACCCAGTACTTC,CSAKGGLETQYF
TRBJ2-7,TRBV30,TRBD2,few,TGTGCCTGGGACAGTGGACTAGCCTACGAGCAGTACTTC,CAWDSGLAYEQYF
TRBJ2-5,TRBV28,.,.,TGTGCCAGCAGCATACCCGGACGGCAAGAGACCCAGTACTTC,CASSIPGRQETQYF
TRBJ2-7,TRBV28,TRBD2,few,TGTGCCAGCAGTTACCACAGGCGGGAGTCCTCCTACGAGCAGTACTTC,CASSYHRRESSYEQYF
TRBJ2-1,TRBV20-1,TRBD2,.,TGCAGTGCTAGAGACCCTCTAGCGGGGGGCCTCTACAATGAGCAGTTCTTC,CSARDPLAGGLYNEQFF
TRBJ1-1,TRBV5-1,.,.,TGCGCCAGCAGTCAGAGTCCTTCGAACACTGAAGCTTTCTTT,CASSQSPSNTEAFF
TRBJ2-7,TRBV6-2/TRBV6-3,TRBD1,few,TGTGCCAGCAGACGGACAGGGGGCGTTTACGAGCAGTACTTC,CASRRTGGVYEQYF
TRBJ2-7,TRBV6-2/TRBV6-3,.,.,TGTGCCACTGTTGGACTGACCTACGAGCAGTACTTC,CATVGLTYEQYF
TRBJ2-1,TRBV12-3/TRBV12-4,TRBD2,few,TGTGCCAGCCTTAAGCGGGGGGATTACAATGAGCAGTTCTTC,CASLKRGDYNEQFF
TRBJ1-5,TRBV12-3/TRBV12-4,TRBD1,.,TGTGCCAGCAGACAAGGACAGGCGGTTCAGCCCCAGCATTTT,CASRQGQAVQPQHF
TRBJ2-1,TRBV12-3/TRBV12-4,TRBD2,few,TGTGCCAGCAGTCTACTAGCGCCGGACTACAATGAGCAGTTCTTC,CASSLLAPDYNEQFF
TRBJ1-5,TRBV5-7,.,few,TGTGCCAGCAGGAATCCGGGCCCCAGGCAGCCCCAGCATTTT,CASRNPGPRQPQHF
TRBJ2-5,TRBV4-3,.,.,TGCGCCAGCAGCCAGCTCGGAGAACGAGAGACCCAGTACTTC,CASSQLGERETQYF
TRBJ2-5,TRBV10-3,.,.,TGTGCCATCAGTGAGTCGACGGCGGAGACCCAGTACTTC,CAISESTAETQYF
TRBJ2-7,TRBV15,.,many,TGTGCCACCAGCAGAGATGCGCCCCAATCCTACGAGCAGTACTTC,CATSRDAPQSYEQYF
TRBJ2-7,TRBV6-2/TRBV6-3,.,.,TGTGCCAGCAGTCCCGGGGCTCTCTACGAGCAGTACTTC,CASSPGALYEQYF
TRBJ2-2,TRBV3-1,.,.,TGTGCCAGCAGCGAAGGGATAGGGACCGGGGAGCTGTTTTTT,CASSEGIGTGELFF
TRBJ1-1,TRBV20-1,.,few,TGCAGTGCTAGAGATGCCGGACGGTCCTTAACTGAAGCTTTCTTT,CSARDAGRSLTEAFF
TRBJ2-7,TRBV6-2/TRBV6-3,.,.,TGTGCCAGCAGTGTCGGGACCCGTGGCAGGGACGAGCAGTACTTC,CASSVGTRGRDEQYF
TRBJ2-2,TRBV29-1,TRBD2,.,TGCAGCGTTTCCGGACTAGCGGGAGCGAGGAACACCGGGGAGCTGTTTTTT,CSVSGLAGARNTGELFF
TRBJ2-5,TRBV12-3/TRBV12-4,.,few,TGTGCCAGCAGGCCCCTAGGGGGGATAAAGACCCAGTACTTC,CASRPLGGIKTQYF
TRBJ2-1,TRBV11-1,TRBD2,.,TGTGCCAGCAGCCGGGGACTAGGGGCCAATGAGCAGTTCTTC,CASSRGLGANEQFF
TRBJ1-2,TRBV4-3,.,.,TGCGCCAGCAGCCAAGATACAGGGTTGGATGGCTACACCTTC,CASSQDTGLDGYTF
TRBJ1-3,TRBV2,TRBD1,few,TGTGCCAGCAGTGCGCGGACAGGGTCTGGAAACACCATATATTTT,CASSARTGSGNTIYF
TRBJ2-3,TRBV7-2,TRBD2,many,TGTGCCAGCAGCTTAGCCCTAGCGGGGGGGTCCTTAGATACGCAGTATTTT,CASSLALAGGSLDTQYF
TRBJ2-1,TRBV7-2,.,.,TGTGCCAGCAGCCCCCAGAGGAATGAGCAGTTCTTC,CASSPQRNEQFF
TRBJ2-2,TRBV6-4,.,.,TGTGCCAGCAGTGGCCAGGCTGCCGGGGAGCTGTTTTTT,CASSGQAAGELFF
TRBJ2-3,TRBV9,.,.,TGTGCCAGCAGCGTTGGTGTGGCTCGAGATACGCAGTATTTT,CASSVGVARDTQYF
TRBJ1-1,TRBV7-2,.,.,TGTGCCAGCAGCTCCAGACACATATCGGCTGAAGCTTTCTTT,CASSSRHISAEAFF
TRBJ2-1,TRBV4-3,TRBD1,many,TGCGCCAGCAGCGGGGACAGGGGATTGAATGAGCAGTTCTTC,CASSGDRGLNEQFF
TRBJ1-1,TRBV21-1,.,few,TGTGCCAGCAGCAAAGAACTCCCAGGTAGGGGGACTGAAGCTTTCTTT,CASSKELPGRGTEAFF
TRBJ2-5,TRBV5-1,TRBD2,few,TGCGCCAGCAGCTCCACTAGCGGGGTGGCCTGGGAGACCCAGTACTTC,CASSSTSGVAWETQYF
TRBJ2-1,TRBV6-1,TRBD2,many,TGTGCCAGCAGCCAACTAGCGGGAGGGTCGGGTGAGCAGTTCTTC,CASSQLAGGSGEQFF
TRBJ2-5,TRBV12-3/TRBV12-4,.,many,TGTGCCAGCAGTGGGACGCTCGCAGGAGAGACCCAGTACTTC,CASSGTLAGETQYF
TRBJ2-7,TRBV9,TRBD2,many,TGTGCCAGCAGCGTCAGCGGGGGGGCTAGCGACGAGCAGTACTTC,CASSVSGGASDEQYF
TRBJ1-4,TRBV7-2,TRBD1,many,TGTGCCAGCAGTCCTCGGGGACAGACTGCAACTAATGAAAAACTGTTTTTT,CASSPRGQTATNEKLFF
TRBJ1-6,TRBV6-5,.,.,TGTGCCAGCAGTTACTTGGGGGGCGCGGGACCCCTCCACTTT,CASSYLGGAGPLHF
TRBJ1-4,TRBV6-1,.,many,TGTGCCAGCAGTGTAAACGTTCGGAACAATGAAAAACTGTTTTTT,CASSVNVRNNEKLFF
TRBJ2-5,TRBV20-1,TRBD1,.,TGCAGCGAAAACAGACAGGGGTTGGAGACCCAGTACTTC,CSENRQGLETQYF
TRBJ2-1,TRBV7-2,TRBD2,few,TGTGCCAGCAGCTTAGGACGCGGGAGGGCCAATGAGCAGTTCTTC,CASSLGRGRANEQFF
TRBJ1-5,TRBV28,.,many,TGTGCCAGCACTCCAGATAGCAATCAGCCCCAGCATTTT,CASTPDSNQPQHF